Below are 32 T cell receptor beta chains sequenced from a single sample in a study of T cell responses to AZD1222 COVID-19 vaccine. Sequenced by immunoSEQ multiplex PCR; TCRdb stores in-frame clones only, minus some. The top ten clones hold 12% of a sample with 130,000 or so clones, just over 85% of them seen once. The sample was peripheral blood, taken on day 0 of AZD1222 vaccination. The receptors originated from an adult in good health.

The chain uses TRBV2 and TRBJ1-1; D not certain. The V end was cut by 6 bases, the J end by 8 bases, with 7 bases between. Germline loops: CDR1 SNHLY, CDR2 FYNNEI. CDR3 size: 10 residues. The CDR3 DNA reads as TGTGCCAGCAGCTTAGGGGAAGCTTTCTTT. Translating gives CASSLGEAFF.

This clone was seen a handful of times. CDR3 bases: TGTGCCAGCAGCCAAAAGACTAATGAAAAACTGTTTTTT. Residues: CASSQKTNEKLFF. The V and J genes are TRBV9 and TRBJ1-4; D call uncertain. Trimming shortened V by 4 bases and J by 2 bases, and 6 bases separated the two germline ends. Per the germline V gene, CDR1 is SGDLS and CDR2 is YYNGEE. CDR3 size: 13 residues.

The gene calls are TRBV11-2 and TRBJ1-2; possibly TRBD1 for D (6 bases). The CDR3 loop spans 15 amino acids. In germline, CDR1 is SGHAT, CDR2 FQNNGV. The germline V and J ends were trimmed by 1 base and 5 bases, with 14 bases remaining between them. The CDR3 loop is CASSLVRTGSYGYTF. In DNA, the CDR3 is TGTGCCAGCAGCTTAGTTCGAACAGGGTCATATGGCTACACCTTC.

The rearrangement joins TRBV5-4 to TRBJ2-2, with D perhaps matching TRBD1 (6 bases). The CDR3 consists of 15 residues. V gave up 3 bases and J gave up 2 bases, with 11 bases separating them. Germline loops: CDR1 SGHNT, CDR2 YYREEE (reference sequence). The CDR3 region has the DNA TGTGCCAGCAGCTCGGGACATATAAACACCGGGGAGCTGTTTTTT. Translation: CASSSGHINTGELFF.

The rearrangement uses TRBV12-3 or TRBV12-4 and TRBJ1-1; D is ambiguous. The V and J ends lost 3 bases and 5 bases respectively, with 10 bases between them. This CDR3 comprises 13 residues. The CDR3 reads CASSLQVRTEAFF. DNA of the CDR3: TGTGCCAGCAGTTTGCAGGTGAGGACTGAAGCTTTCTTT.

This clone was seen more than once but under ten times. The chain couples TRBV6-1 to TRBJ2-3, with 10 bases identical to TRBD2. This CDR3 contains 16 residues. From germline, CDR1 is MNHNS and CDR2 SASEGT. V trimming: 2 bases; J trimming: 3 bases; junction bases outside the gene matches: 5. The CDR3 loop reads CASSETIAGGTDTQYF. CDR3 nucleotides: TGTGCCAGCAGTGAAACCATAGCGGGAGGTACAGATACGCAGTATTTT.

The chain uses TRBV6-5 and TRBJ2-7, with D tentatively TRBD1 (6 bases). V was clipped by 0 bases and J by 4 bases, with 10 bases between them. This CDR3 comprises 14 residues. Germline values: CDR1 MNHEY, CDR2 SVGAGI. The CDR3 reads CASSYSTGTYEQYF. CDR3 coding DNA: TGTGCCAGCAGTTACTCGACGGGGACATACGAGCAGTACTTC.

CDR3: CASSLVLVAGGVSSYEQYF. DNA of the CDR3: TGTGCCAGCAGTTTGGTGCTGGTAGCGGGAGGGGTAAGCTCCTACGAGCAGTACTTC. The chain combines TRBV28 with TRBJ2-7; TRBD2 aligns across 11 bases. The CDR3 extends over 19 amino acids. Germline V gives CDR1 MDHEN, CDR2 SYDVKM. V was pared by 3 bases and J by 0 bases, with 13 bases of the junction left unmatched.

This chain connects TRBV5-8 to TRBJ2-7; D not resolved. This CDR3 region has 16 residues. The germline V gene has CDR1 SGHTS and CDR2 YDEGEE. The V gene lost 3 bases and the J gene lost 2 bases, with 18 bases spanning the gap. CDR3 sequence (DNA): TGTGCCAGCAGCTGGCCGTTTCGCCGCCAAGCCTACGAGCAGTACTTC. Translating it yields CASSWPFRRQAYEQYF.

The V and J genes are TRBV29-1 and TRBJ2-5; D is unresolved. Germline V gene data show CDR1 as SQVTM and CDR2 as ANQGSEA. The CDR3 runs to 14 residues. The germline V and J ends were trimmed by 4 bases and 1 base, with 13 bases remaining between them. The CDR3 DNA reads TGCAGCGTTGGGAGTGTGACAACCCAAGAGACCCAGTACTTC. Translated, it gives CSVGSVTTQETQYF.

The chain employs TRBV28 and TRBJ1-6; 7 bases match TRBD1. After removal of 8 bases from V and 1 base from J, the junction contained 5 bases not matched to a gene. The CDR3 contains 15 residues. Germline CDR1 and CDR2: MDHEN and SYDVKM. The DNA for the CDR3 is TGTGCCAGCCGAACAGGGGAATCCTATAATTCACCCCTCCACTTT. Its translation: CASRTGESYNSPLHF.

The V and J genes are TRBV5-8 and TRBJ2-3; D unresolved. Germline V gives CDR1 SGHTS, CDR2 YDEGEE. V was pared by 4 bases and J by 1 base, with 13 bases between. CDR3 size: 15 residues. The CDR3, as DNA: TGTGCCAGCAGCCCCCTTAGTGTGGGCACAGATACGCAGTATTTT. This sequence encodes CASSPLSVGTDTQYF.

The CDR3 reads CASSLQRNHGYTF. The CDR3 region has the DNA TGTGCCAGCAGCTTACAGAGAAACCATGGCTACACCTTC. The rearrangement joins TRBV7-8 to TRBJ1-2; D not certain. Germline V CDR1 and CDR2: SGHVS, FQNEAQ. The V gene lost 2 bases and the J gene lost 6 bases, with 10 bases spanning the gap. CDR3 length: 13 amino acids.

V and J are TRBV11-2 and TRBJ2-7; 8 bases match TRBD2. The CDR3 covers 16 residues. Trimming at V came to 5 bases and at J to 0 bases, leaving 9 bases not matched to a gene. Germline V CDR1 and CDR2: SGHAT, FQNNGV. The CDR3 DNA sequence: TGTGCCAGCAGCCAGGGAGCGGGAGCAAGCTCCTACGAGCAGTACTTC. Its protein is CASSQGAGASSYEQYF.

The CDR3 bases are TGTGCCAGCAGTGGGAGGACTGGGACGGGTGAGCAGTTCTTC. Translation gives CASSGRTGTGEQFF. V usage is TRBV2 and J usage is TRBJ2-1; possibly TRBD1 or TRBD2 for D (5 bases each). V lost 4 bases to trimming and J lost 9 bases, with 16 bases between them. CDR3 length equals 14 residues. Per the germline V gene, CDR1 is SNHLY and CDR2 is FYNNEI.

The CDR3 region is CASTANQDEKLFF. CDR3 nucleotide sequence: TGTGCCAGTACGGCCAATCAGGATGAAAAACTGTTTTTT. The genes are TRBV19 and TRBJ1-4, with no clear D. Between the trimmed V and J ends, which lost 7 bases and 6 bases, there was a span of 12 bases. The CDR3 loop spans 13 amino acids. Germline CDR1 is LNHDA and CDR2 is SQIVND (reference sequence).

This clone has only one observation. This rearrangement joins TRBV11-1 to TRBJ2-1; D unresolved. V was cut by 2 bases and J by 3 bases, with 14 bases left in between. Germline assignment: CDR1 SGHAT and CDR2 FQDESV (reference sequence). The CDR3 sequence is 16 residues long. CDR3 sequence: CASSLRPAVDYNEQFF. DNA of the CDR3: TGTGCCAGCAGCTTAAGGCCGGCTGTAGACTACAATGAGCAGTTCTTC.

V and J are TRBV2 and TRBJ2-7, with 10 nucleotides matching TRBD1. The V and J ends lost 7 bases and 0 bases, in that order; junction bases with no gene match: 6. The V gene's germline CDR1 is SNHLY and CDR2 FYNNEI. The CDR3 consists of 15 residues. CDR3 nucleotides: TGTGCCAGCAAGCAGGGACAGGGGCTCTCCTACGAGCAGTACTTC. This translates into CASKQGQGLSYEQYF.

The CDR3 is CASSQDLQGNGGYTF. The CDR3 bases are TGCGCCAGCAGCCAAGATCTCCAGGGGAATGGTGGCTACACCTTC. This chain connects TRBV4-3 to TRBJ1-2, with D possibly matching TRBD1 (6 bases). Trimming removed 0 bases from V and 7 bases from J, with 15 bases in between. The germline CDR1 and CDR2 sequences are LGHNA and YSLEER. The CDR3 length is 15 residues.

This chain joins TRBV21-1 and TRBJ2-7; TRBD2 reflects the table's D call only, with no check against the DNA. TRBV21-1 is annotated as a pseudogene. The CDR3 runs to 15 residues. The CDR3 coding sequence is TGTGCCAGCAGCAAAGGCGGGACCGACTCCTACGAGCAGTACTTC. Protein sequence: CASSKGGTDSYEQYF.

The chain is built from TRBV6-5 and TRBJ2-1; 7 bases line up with TRBD2. Germline V gene sequence: CDR1 MNHEY, CDR2 SVGAGI. The CDR3 has 13 residues. Losses at the gene ends were 7 bases for V and 8 bases for J; bases not matched to a gene: 8. The CDR3 region is CASKGAGAHEQFF. As DNA, the CDR3 is TGTGCCAGCAAAGGGGCGGGAGCCCATGAGCAGTTCTTC.

The chain couples TRBV18 to TRBJ1-3; D gene unclear. Trimming stripped 0 bases from V and 5 bases from J, with 17 bases between. The CDR3 spans 17 residues. In germline, CDR1 is KGHSH, CDR2 LQKENI. For the CDR3, the DNA is TGTGCCAGCTCACCACCCAATCCGACCGGCCCCAGAAACACCATATATTTT. Protein sequence: CASSPPNPTGPRNTIYF.

This chain uses TRBV2 with TRBJ2-2, with unresolved D. The CDR3 totals 11 residues. Germline lookup yields CDR1 SNHLY and CDR2 FYNNEI. The germline V and J ends were trimmed by 6 bases and 4 bases, with 3 bases remaining between them. The CDR3 sequence: CASRGTGELFF. CDR3 bases: TGTGCCAGCAGGGGCACCGGGGAGCTGTTTTTT.

The V and J genes are TRBV7-2 and TRBJ2-1; no definite D call. This CDR3 has 13 residues. V was pared by 3 bases and J by 5 bases, with 8 bases between. Germline CDR1 reads SGHTA; CDR2 reads FQGNSA. For the CDR3, the DNA is TGTGCCAGCAGCTTCGGTCCCAACAATGAGCAGTTCTTC. Its translation is CASSFGPNNEQFF. The full variable domain, its missing parts supplied by reference TRBV7-2 and TRBJ2-1, is GAGVSQSPSNKVTEKGKDVELRCDPISGHTALYWYRQSLGQGLEFLIYFQGNSAPDKSGLPSDRFSAERTGGSVSTLTIQRTQQEDSAVYLCASSFGPNNEQFFGPGTRLTVL.

V gene TRBV29-1 combines with J gene TRBJ1-5; D is possibly TRBD1 (5 bases). The CDR3 covers 12 residues. V was trimmed by 4 bases and J by 3 bases, leaving 7 bases between them. Germline CDR1 is SQVTM and CDR2 is ANQGSEA. CDR3 sequence: CSVGQYNQPQHF. The CDR3 nucleotides are TGCAGCGTTGGACAGTACAATCAGCCCCAGCATTTT.

The chain joins TRBV30 to TRBJ1-3; maybe TRBD1 (6 bases). V was shortened by 2 bases and J by 2 bases, with 7 bases between the two germline ends. Germline V gives CDR1 GTSNPN, CDR2 SVGIG (reference sequence). The CDR3 extends over 13 amino acids. Written as DNA, the CDR3 is TGTGCCTGGAGTCGGGGGCCTGGAAACACCATATATTTT. This codes for CAWSRGPGNTIYF.

The V gene is TRBV7-3, the J gene TRBJ2-7; 8 nucleotides line up with TRBD2. Germline trimming cut 2 bases from V and 2 bases from J; bases unmatched to any gene: 2. The germline V gene has CDR1 SGHTA and CDR2 FQGTGA. This CDR3 comprises 14 residues. The CDR3 DNA follows: TGTGCCAGCAGCTTAGCGGGGGGCGCCTACGAGCAGTACTTC. It is translated as CASSLAGGAYEQYF.

V gene TRBV7-6 combines with J gene TRBJ2-3; TRBD2 agrees at 10 bases. In germline, CDR1 is SGHVS, CDR2 FNYEAQ. CDR3 length equals 16 residues. J lost 2 bases, V lost 5 bases, and 7 bases had no gene match. The CDR3 is CASSPALAGATDTQYF. The CDR3 nucleotides read TGTGCCAGCAGCCCCGCTCTAGCGGGAGCCACAGATACGCAGTATTTT.

About this clone itself: The junction differs from germline at one of its ends, possibly a read error. This chain links TRBV29-1 with TRBJ2-5, with D tentatively TRBD1 or TRBD2 (6 bases each). Germline V gives CDR1 SQVTM, CDR2 ANQGSEA. This CDR3 comprises 14 residues. The chain's CDR3 is CSEKQGGGTEPQYF. The CDR3 nucleotides read TGCAGCGAAAAACAGGGAGGTGGCACAGAGCCCCAGTACTTC.

The CDR3 nucleotides read TGTGCCAGCAGCTTAGTTCGGGCACCGAACACTGAAGCTTTCTTT. The encoded protein is CASSLVRAPNTEAFF. V usage is TRBV7-8 and J usage is TRBJ1-1; no clear D gene. CDR1 and CDR2 from the germline V gene are SGHVS and FQNEAQ. The V end was cut by 1 base, the J end by 1 base, with 10 bases between. CDR3 length equals 15 residues.

The chain combines TRBV12-3 or TRBV12-4 with TRBJ1-2; D remains unclear. Trimming left V 0 bases short and J 8 bases short, with 7 bases between. The CDR3 has 12 residues. CDR3 nucleotide sequence: TGTGCCAGCAGTTTAGCGGGGTTAGGCTACACCTTC. This codes for CASSLAGLGYTF.

This clone showed up just once. The chain carries TRBV19 and TRBJ1-5; D is perhaps TRBD1 (5 bases). Trimming took off 7 bases at V and 6 bases at J, with 10 bases between the two ends. Germline V lookup: CDR1 LNHDA, CDR2 SQIVND (reference sequence). The CDR3 is 12 amino acids. This CDR3 is CASMDKFQPQHF. CDR3 DNA sequence: TGTGCCAGTATGGACAAATTTCAGCCCCAGCATTTT.